The 10 T cell receptor beta chains below were found in one sample sequenced in a study of cytomegalovirus exposure and HLA in healthy donors. 13 Jbeta primers and 60 Vbeta primers were used for the PCR. Method: immunoSEQ multiplex PCR; TCRdb's copy keeps in-frame clones and lacks some. The data show some 130,000 clones, with 75% to 85% seen just once and less than 3% held by the top ten. Material: PBMCs. The receptors originated from a man aged 50 or older in good health and CMV-seronegative.

This clone was seen more than once but under ten times. This chain joins TRBV7-2 and TRBJ1-1; 7 bases line up with TRBD1. CDR3 length: 15 amino acids. Germline V CDR1 and CDR2: SGHTA, FQGNSA. V dropped 3 bases and J dropped 4; count of bases not matched to a gene: 8. CDR3 region: CASSFLRGTGTEAFF. Here the CDR3 DNA reads TGTGCCAGCAGCTTCCTCAGGGGGACGGGCACTGAAGCTTTCTTT.

J is TRBJ1-1 and V is TRBV7-9; a weak D match, TRBD1 (5 bases). This CDR3 comprises 15 residues. The V end lost 2 bases, the J end lost 3 bases, and 13 bases lay between the germline ends. Germline V gene lookup returns CDR1 SEHNR and CDR2 FQNEAQ (reference sequence). CDR3 sequence reads: CASSLWGAGDTEAFF. The CDR3 coding sequence is TGTGCCAGCAGCTTATGGGGAGCGGGGGACACTGAAGCTTTCTTT.

The chain links TRBV5-1 to TRBJ1-4; D remains unclear. The CDR3 contains 15 residues. Trimming took 0 bases from V and 0 from J, leaving 6 bases between them. Germline loops: CDR1 SGHRS, CDR2 YFSETQ. In DNA form, the CDR3 reads TGCGCCAGCAGCTTGGCCGGGGCAACTAATGAAAAACTGTTTTTT. Translation gives CASSLAGATNEKLFF. Full variable domain (missing parts from reference TRBV5-1 and TRBJ1-4): KAGVTQTPRYLIKTRGQQVTLSCSPISGHRSVSWYQQTPGQGLQFLFEYFSETQRNKGNFPGRFSGRQFSNSRSEMNVSTLELGDSALYLCASSLAGATNEKLFFGSGTQLSVL.

The chain employs TRBV10-1 and TRBJ1-5; TRBD1 is a possible D gene (6 bases). V dropped 4 bases and J dropped 9 bases, with 31 bases sitting between them. The CDR3 covers 19 residues. The germline V gene encodes CDR1 WNHNN and CDR2 SYGVQD (reference sequence). Here the CDR3 reads CASSGQQGLLCKVGMPQHF. For the CDR3, the DNA is TGCGCCAGCAGTGGACAACAGGGTTTACTCTGCAAGGTCGGGATGCCCCAGCATTTT.

This clone was counted once. The chain links TRBV4-2 to TRBJ1-5, with 7 bases that match TRBD1. The CDR3 contains 14 residues. With V trimmed by 1 base and J by 6 bases, 3 bases remained unmatched. CDR1 is LGHNA, CDR2 YNFKEQ, per germline. The CDR3 protein is CASSQGQGSQPQHF. The CDR3 nucleotides are TGTGCCAGCAGCCAAGGACAGGGAAGTCAGCCCCAGCATTTT.

The chain couples TRBV10-3 to TRBJ2-7; a possible D gene is TRBD2 (6 bases). The CDR3 runs to 15 residues. With 7 bases removed from V and 0 bases from J, the gap between germline ends came to 16 bases. CDR1 ENHRY and CDR2 SYGVKD come from the germline V gene. CDR3 bases: TGTGCCATCACCGAGCAGGGACTCCCCTCCTACGAGCAGTACTTC. Protein product: CAITEQGLPSYEQYF.

The rearrangement joins TRBV7-9 to TRBJ1-1; 8 bases are a match to TRBD1. Germline V CDR1 and CDR2: SEHNR, FQNEAQ (reference sequence). The CDR3 length is 16 residues. Trimming at V came to 5 bases and at J to 5 bases, leaving 13 bases not matched to a gene. This chain's CDR3 is CASSERQGRGQTEAFF. The CDR3 coding sequence is TGTGCCAGCAGCGAACGACAGGGGAGGGGACAGACTGAAGCTTTCTTT. Full variable domain (rest looked up from reference TRBV7-9 and TRBJ1-1): DTGVSQNPRHKITKRGQNVTFRCDPISEHNRLYWYRQTLGQGPEFLTYFQNEAQLEKSRLLSDRFSAERPKGSFSTLEIQRTEQGDSAMYLCASSERQGRGQTEAFFGQGTRLTVV.

The chain is built from TRBV13 and TRBJ1-3; a weak D match, TRBD1 (5 bases). The germline V and J ends were trimmed by 0 bases and 6 bases, with 6 bases remaining between them. This CDR3 has 13 amino acids. Germline loops: CDR1 PRHDT, CDR2 FYEKMQ (reference sequence). The CDR3 sequence is CASSLGRENTIYF. For the CDR3, the DNA is TGTGCCAGCAGCTTAGGCAGGGAAAACACCATATATTTT.

The J gene is TRBJ1-2, the V gene TRBV5-6; the match to TRBD1 covers 8 bases. Germline CDR1 and CDR2: SGHDT and YYEEEE. The V segment lost 3 bases and the J segment 5 bases; nucleotides outside the gene matches: 6. CDR3 length: 14 amino acids. The CDR3 DNA reads TGTGCCAGCAGCTACGACAGGGGTGGGTATGGCTACACCTTC. Its protein product is CASSYDRGGYGYTF.

This clone was detected only once. The chain's CDR3 is CASSSRGASPREQFF. The CDR3 nucleotides are TGTGCCAGCAGCTCCCGGGGGGCCTCCCCGCGTGAGCAGTTCTTC. This chain uses TRBV9 with TRBJ2-1; TRBD2 is a possible D gene (7 bases). The V gene's germline CDR1 is SGDLS and CDR2 YYNGEE. V lost 4 bases and J 9 bases, leaving 20 bases between the germline ends. This CDR3 is 15 amino acids long.